The 13 T cell receptor beta chains listed next were all sequenced from one sample in a study of cytomegalovirus exposure and HLA in healthy donors. Amplification used 60 Vbeta primers and 13 Jbeta primers. Assay used: immunoSEQ multiplex PCR; TCRdb lists only in-frame clones, some missing. The sample contains roughly 120,000 clones, 60% to 85% of which appear only once. Sequencing was performed on PBMCs. These receptors were obtained from a woman under 30 in good health and CMV-seronegative.

This rearrangement joins TRBV6-1 to TRBJ1-4; D might be TRBD1 (5 bases). Trimming cost V 0 bases and J 4 bases, with 9 bases left between them. Germline CDR1 is MNHNS and CDR2 is SASEGT. The CDR3 extends over 15 amino acids. The CDR3 reads CASSEAVGGNEKLFF. The CDR3 DNA reads TGTGCCAGCAGTGAAGCGGTGGGGGGTAATGAAAAACTGTTTTTT.

Note on this clone: The junction shows a germline mismatch at one end, possibly a read error. This sequence joins TRBV15 and TRBJ1-4; tentatively, D is TRBD1 (6 bases). The CDR3 is 13 amino acids. Germline V CDR1 and CDR2: LNHNV, YYDKDF (reference sequence). The CDR3 region has the DNA TGTGCCACCAGCAGAGTAGCGGGGGCAGGGGTTCTTTTT. Protein sequence: CATSRVAGAGVLF. The entire variable domain, with the rest obtained from reference TRBV15 and TRBJ1-4, is as follows: DAMVIQNPRYQVTQFGKPVTLSCSQTLNHNVMYWYQQKSSQAPKLLFHYYDKDFNNEADTPDNFQSRRPNTSFCFLDIRSPGLGDTAMYLCATSRVAGAGVLFGSGTQLSVL.

In its sample, this clone was seen a few times. The chain couples TRBV11-2 to TRBJ1-2; TRBD1 matches 7 bases. J lost 3 bases, V lost 5 bases, and 9 bases had no gene match. CDR1 SGHAT and CDR2 FQNNGV come from the germline V gene. The CDR3 consists of 15 residues. The CDR3 DNA follows: TGTGCCAGCAGCCAGCAGCCGCAGGGGGACTATGGCTACACCTTC. This encodes CASSQQPQGDYGYTF. The complete variable domain, with remaining parts taken from reference TRBV11-2 and TRBJ1-2, reads EAGVAQSPRYKIIEKRQSVAFWCNPISGHATLYWYQQILGQGPKLLIQFQNNGVVDDSQLPKDRFSAERLKGVDSTLKIQPAKLEDSAVYLCASSQQPQGDYGYTFGSGTRLTVV.

The chain couples TRBV2 to TRBJ2-2; possibly TRBD1 for D (5 bases). The CDR3 is 13 residues long. The V end was cut by 7 bases, the J end by 7 bases, with 13 bases between. CDR1 is SNHLY, CDR2 FYNNEI, per germline. For the CDR3, the DNA is TGTGCCAGCAAAATACAGGAGATCGGGGAGCTGTTTTTT. Amino acid sequence: CASKIQEIGELFF.

Only one count was recorded for this clone. The J gene is TRBJ1-5, the V gene TRBV27, with D possibly being TRBD1 (6 bases). The CDR3 is 13 residues long. Germline V gives CDR1 MNHEY, CDR2 SMNVEV (reference sequence). The V and J ends lost 1 base and 6 bases respectively, with 7 bases between them. DNA for the CDR3: TGTGCCAGCAGTTTATTAGGGGGTCAGCCCCAGCATTTT. Protein sequence: CASSLLGGQPQHF.

The CDR3 loop reads CASSRLGQGAEYEQYF. The CDR3 DNA reads TGTGCCAGCAGCCGATTGGGACAGGGGGCCGAATACGAGCAGTACTTC. The chain employs TRBV14 and TRBJ2-7, with TRBD1 matching 12 bases. This CDR3 has 16 amino acids. CDR1 and CDR2 (germline): SGHDN, FVKESK. V shed 4 bases and J 4 bases; nucleotides not matched to a gene: 8. The whole variable domain, remainder taken from reference TRBV14 and TRBJ2-7, is EAGVTQFPSHSVIEKGQTVTLRCDPISGHDNLYWYRRVMGKEIKFLLHFVKESKQDESGMPNNRFLAERTGGTYSTLKVQPAELEDSGVYFCASSRLGQGAEYEQYFGPGTRLTVT.

This chain links TRBV11-2 with TRBJ2-5; perhaps TRBD2 as D (5 bases). Germline CDR1 reads SGHAT; CDR2 reads FQNNGV. This CDR3 has 15 residues. V was cut by 8 bases and J by 5 bases, with 21 bases left in between. The CDR3 region is CASSSGPLSGETQYF. CDR3 DNA: TGTGCCAGCTCCTCCGGGCCGCTTTCGGGGGAGACCCAGTACTTC.

This chain's CDR3 is CASSQENPTSGGATGELFF. The CDR3, as DNA: TGTGCCAGCAGCCAAGAAAACCCCACTAGCGGGGGGGCCACCGGGGAGCTGTTTTTT. The J gene is TRBJ2-2, the V gene TRBV4-2; 13 bases fit TRBD2. CDR1 LGHNA and CDR2 YNFKEQ come from the germline V gene. The CDR3 extends over 19 amino acids. V lost 0 bases and J lost 4; bases outside the gene matches: 8.

The chain combines TRBV7-9 with TRBJ2-2, with D possibly being TRBD1 (6 bases). The CDR3 is 13 residues long. Germline V gene lookup returns CDR1 SEHNR and CDR2 FQNEAQ (reference sequence). Trimming removed 5 bases from V and 7 bases from J, with 11 bases in between. This chain's CDR3 is CASSGQRFGELFF. CDR3 nucleotides: TGTGCCAGCAGCGGACAGAGGTTCGGGGAGCTGTTTTTT.

This chain joins TRBV19 and TRBJ1-6, with D possibly TRBD1 on 6 matching bases. The CDR3 sequence is 18 residues long. From germline, CDR1 is LNHDA and CDR2 SQIVND (reference sequence). V shed 1 base and J shed 10 bases, with 23 bases lying between them. The CDR3 sequence: CASSIASRGVQGGSPLHF. The CDR3 DNA follows: TGTGCCAGTAGTATAGCGTCCAGGGGAGTTCAAGGGGGATCACCCCTCCACTTT.

The gene calls are TRBV5-4 and TRBJ2-7; tentatively, D is TRBD1 (6 bases). V lost 4 bases, J lost 5 bases, and 10 bases lay in between. The germline V gene has CDR1 SGHNT and CDR2 YYREEE (reference sequence). The CDR3 is 12 residues long. CDR3 sequence reads: CASSRKGDEQYF. CDR3 nucleotide sequence: TGTGCCAGCAGCAGGAAGGGGGACGAGCAGTACTTC. Filled out from reference TRBV5-4 and TRBJ2-7, the complete variable domain reads ETGVTQSPTHLIKTRGQQVTLRCSSQSGHNTVSWYQQALGQGPQFIFQYYREEENGRGNFPPRFSGLQFPNYSSELNVNALELDDSALYLCASSRKGDEQYFGPGTRLTVT.

This clone was counted a few times. The rearrangement uses TRBV6-5 and TRBJ2-5, with 8 bases identical to TRBD2. Germline-derived CDR1 and CDR2 are MNHEY and SVGAGI. V lost 6 bases and J lost 5; bases outside the gene matches: 8. The CDR3 runs to 14 residues. Written as DNA, the CDR3 is TGTGCCAGCAGGACGATCGGGGGGGGCGAGACCCAGTACTTC. Its protein product is CASRTIGGGETQYF.

V is TRBV11-2 and J is TRBJ2-6, with a possible D match to TRBD2 (5 bases). In germline, CDR1 is SGHAT, CDR2 FQNNGV. Trimming pared 1 base from V and 2 bases from J, leaving 15 bases between. The CDR3 covers 18 residues. The CDR3: CASSLASRFPPGANVLTF. In nucleotides, the CDR3 is TGTGCCAGCAGCTTAGCTAGCAGGTTCCCGCCTGGGGCCAACGTCCTGACTTTC.